This record concerns one T cell receptor (beta chain) sequence. This clone was picked up a small number of times. Its antigen has not been determined. Base qualities are missing; no much larger clone stands one base away. TCRbeta CDR3 regions were amplified from genomic DNA by means of the immunoSEQ Assay, a bias-controlled multiplex PCR. The original pipeline was this. Within the assay, amplification of reference gene primers was used to estimate how many nucleated cells each sample contained. To quantify the absolute abundance of each unique TCRbeta CDR3 rearrangement, sequence reads were collapsed and filtered. Productive Simpson clonality was computed per sample as the square root of Simpson's diversity index over productive rearrangements. The source is immuneACCESS, and TCRdb retained only in-frame sequences with V and J called. Part of the clones is not carried over; for the studies checked, unresolved V genes explain less than half of this, and the remainder is unexplained. Clone size and V and J calls were adopted from that table, with D and trimming inferred from the DNA. The sample table records more than 150,000 clones; 78% of these occur just once. The ten most abundant clones make up approximately 3% of the sample.

Cut back by 3 bases and 1 base, the V and J ends lie 12 bases apart. Taken from the germline V gene, the CDR1 and CDR2 loops are SNHLY and FYNNEI. The CDR3 measures 16 amino acids from cysteine to phenylalanine. Solely the CDR3 DNA is kept, with 48 bases framed from the first base. The sample is drawn from a study of blood T cell repertoires in COVID-19 (dated by TCRdb to 2020 to 2021). Turning to the overall study: The collaborator samples originated in the United States, Italy and Spain and spanned the acute and convalescent phases of COVID-19. The samples were drawn from two sources: the first 160 participants of the ongoing ImmuneRACE study, and 950 to 1,500 subjects contributed by 6 global collaborators. Subjects who had been exposed to COVID-19, were actively infected with it, or had recovered from it provided the deeply sampled blood TCRbeta repertoires that made up the dataset. A de-identified subject ID, COVID-19 status, age in years and sex were almost always included in the sample metadata. The material from the prospective study consisted of cDNA or gDNA derived from T cells, B-cell-depleted T cells, or PBMCs. A freely available public database, intended as a resource for researchers studying the immune response to SARS-CoV-2, is where the repertoires were released. Where HLA class I and class II types were available, the types were taken from metadata supplied by the sample provider, not from assay-based typing.

Collaborating institutions collected whole blood in K2EDTA tubes following their own protocols. For TCRbeta analysis, collaborators shipped samples as frozen whole blood, isolated PBMCs, or DNA extracted from either of those sample types. The paper's findings and limits, for the study overall: How much clinical and demographic metadata was included differed by source and by participant, and the metadata was provided uncurated.

Material for sequencing was peripheral blood. The chain links TRBV2 with TRBJ2-2; the D gene cannot be resolved reliably. The sequence was collected from a woman of 80 years or more with active or convalescent COVID-19. For the CDR3, the sequence is CASSDFIPKNTGELFF. The bases are TGTGCCAGCAGTGATTTCATCCCCAAGAACACCGGGGAGCTGTTTTTT.